This is a list of T cell receptor beta chains from one sample in a study of blood T cell repertoires in COVID-19. The assay was immunoSEQ multiplex PCR, and TCRdb's table has in-frame clones only and misses some. The sample lists some 73,000 clones, approximately 92% occurring once. The specimen was peripheral blood. The receptor source for this set is a human donor in a cohort sampled during active COVID-19. CDR3s include the opening cysteine and the closing phenylalanine or tryptophan. D genes are given only for firm matches. Only part of the rows carry a size: once, few, many, or a class if the clone is expanded.

D	V	J	size	CDR3	DNA
TRBD1	TRBV5-5	TRBJ1-6	.	CASSFDRGRSPLHF	TGTGCCAGCAGTTTTGACAGGGGTAGGTCACCCCTCCACTTT
TRBD1	TRBV30	TRBJ1-5	.	CAWSAPRTGGSNQPQHF	TGTGCCTGGAGTGCCCCTAGGACAGGAGGGAGCAATCAGCCCCAGCATTTT
.	TRBV27	TRBJ1-5	.	CASSFGPTGSQPQHF	TGTGCCAGCAGTTTTGGGCCGACAGGAAGCCAGCCCCAGCATTTT
.	TRBV3-1/TRBV3-2	TRBJ1-2	.	CASSPFSGTRNYGYTF	TGTGCCAGCAGCCCATTCTCCGGGACACGGAACTATGGCTACACCTTC
.	TRBV18	TRBJ1-2	few	CASSPPRAGGYGYTF	TGTGCCAGCTCACCACCGAGAGCTGGAGGCTATGGCTACACCTTC
.	TRBV29-1	TRBJ1-6	.	CSVGQATNSPLHF	TGCAGCGTTGGACAGGCCACCAATTCACCCCTCCACTTT
TRBD2	TRBV19	TRBJ2-7	.	CASSIDGRAESSYEQYF	TGTGCCAGTAGTATAGATGGGAGGGCAGAAAGCTCCTACGAGCAGTACTTC
.	TRBV11-3	TRBJ2-1	.	CASSYGTTDEQFF	TGTGCCAGCAGCTACGGGACAACGGATGAGCAGTTCTTC
.	TRBV9	TRBJ2-5	.	CASSVGQGTYQETQYF	TGTGCCAGCAGCGTAGGGCAGGGGACGTACCAAGAGACCCAGTACTTC
.	TRBV7-9	TRBJ2-2	.	CASSLAGFPGDTGELFF	TGTGCCAGCAGCTTAGCGGGGTTCCCGGGGGACACCGGGGAGCTGTTTTTT
TRBD1	TRBV7-6	TRBJ2-2	few	CASSFDRALANTGELFF	TGTGCCAGCAGCTTCGACAGGGCCCTCGCGAACACCGGGGAGCTGTTTTTT
.	TRBV10-3	TRBJ2-3	.	CAISDRNREGDTQYF	TGTGCCATCAGTGATAGGAACAGGGAGGGAGATACGCAGTATTTT
.	TRBV12-3/TRBV12-4	TRBJ2-1	.	CASSLSRPNEQFF	TGTGCCAGCAGTTTGTCTAGGCCCAATGAGCAGTTCTTC
.	TRBV20-1	TRBJ2-1	.	CSARGSRGQFF	TGCAGTGCTAGAGGGTCGCGGGGGCAGTTCTTC
.	TRBV3-1/TRBV3-2	TRBJ2-5	.	CASSQQGYETQYF	TGTGCCAGCAGCCAACAGGGGTACGAGACCCAGTACTTC
.	TRBV4-2	TRBJ2-3	.	CASSQDSPDTQYF	TGTGCCAGCAGCCAAGACAGTCCTGATACGCAGTATTTT
TRBD1	TRBV5-1	TRBJ2-5	.	CASSWDSQETQYF	TGCGCCAGCAGCTGGGACAGCCAAGAGACCCAGTACTTC
.	TRBV13	TRBJ2-1	.	CASSLRVGNEQFF	TGTGCCAGCAGCTTAAGAGTTGGCAATGAGCAGTTCTTC
TRBD1	TRBV11-3	TRBJ2-5	.	CASSPDRGLETQYF	TGTGCCAGCAGCCCGGACAGGGGGCTCGAGACCCAGTACTTC
.	TRBV4-1	TRBJ1-1	.	CASSVEAGYTEAFF	TGCGCCAGCAGCGTAGAAGCAGGGTACACTGAAGCTTTCTTT
.	TRBV3-1/TRBV3-2	TRBJ1-3	few	CASRQPGAGNTIYF	TGTGCCAGCAGGCAACCAGGGGCTGGAAACACCATATATTTT
TRBD1	TRBV4-3	TRBJ2-7	once	CASSQMTGLNYEQYF	TGCGCCAGCAGCCAAATGACAGGGCTAAACTACGAGCAGTACTTC
TRBD1	TRBV3-1/TRBV3-2	TRBJ2-2	.	CASSQGLGDRTGGELFF	TGTGCCAGCAGCCAAGGATTAGGGGACAGGACTGGCGGGGAGCTGTTTTTT
.	TRBV7-9	TRBJ1-1	.	CASSPPEGGTEAFF	TGTGCCAGCAGCCCCCCAGAGGGGGGGACTGAAGCTTTCTTT
.	TRBV20-1	TRBJ1-4	.	CSARHNEKLFF	TGCAGTGCTCGACATAATGAAAAACTGTTTTTT
.	TRBV19	TRBJ1-2	.	CASSSPTVSLGYTF	TGTGCCAGTAGTTCCCCCACGGTCTCCCTGGGCTACACCTTC
.	TRBV12-2	TRBJ1-4	.	CASRRTVATNEKLFF	TGTGCAAGTCGCCGGACAGTCGCAACTAATGAAAAACTGTTTTTT
TRBD1	TRBV7-9	TRBJ2-2	.	CASSPKRSQGANTGELFF	TGTGCCAGCAGCCCGAAAAGGAGTCAGGGGGCCAACACCGGGGAGCTGTTTTTT